A single sample gave rise to the 4 T cell receptor beta chains below, sequenced in a study of vaccination effects on CD4 cells after COVID-19. Only in-frame clones appear in the TCRdb table, and some are missing; sequencing was by immunoSEQ multiplex PCR. The table shows roughly 54,000 clones, with more than 65% occurring only once. Expansion with viral peptide pools was applied to antigen-specific CD4+ T cells by the ViraFEST assay prior to sequencing. Having been cultured for roughly 9 days, the cells underwent CD4+ T cell isolation. This individual tested PCR-positive for SARS-CoV-2 infection between March and December 2020. Their target antigens are unknown. The material sequenced was CD4+ T cells from PBMCs cultured with HIV peptides, taken before COVID-19 vaccination. Documented subset: HIV-1 Nef peptide pool negative control/reference culture. The receptor source for this set is a human donor who had a prior SARS-CoV-2 infection.

This clone was counted only a few times. V is TRBV6-1 and J is TRBJ1-1; no firm D call. Germline values: CDR1 MNHNS, CDR2 SASEGT. This CDR3 contains 14 residues. V lost 0 bases and J 3 bases, leaving 8 bases between the germline ends. Written as DNA, the CDR3 is TGTGCCAGCAGTGAAGCTAGGGCGGACACTGAAGCTTTCTTT. Translation gives CASSEARADTEAFF.

The chain carries TRBV10-3 and TRBJ2-3; possible D gene TRBD2, 6 bases. The CDR3 sequence is 17 residues long. Trimming cost V 3 bases and J 2 bases, with 18 bases left between them. Germline V gives CDR1 ENHRY, CDR2 SYGVKD. This CDR3 is CAISERGGEVYTDTQYF. The CDR3 DNA reads as TGTGCCATCAGTGAACGGGGAGGAGAAGTGTACACAGATACGCAGTATTTT.

This clone has only one observation. This rearrangement joins TRBV15 to TRBJ1-3, with TRBD1 as a possible D gene (6 bases). The germline V gene encodes CDR1 LNHNV and CDR2 YYDKDF (reference sequence). V lost 2 bases and J lost 8, with 22 bases in between. This CDR3 spans 17 amino acids. The DNA of the CDR3 is TGTGCCACCAGCAGACAGCAAGAGGTTACAGGGAGGCACACCATATATTTT. Translated: CATSRQQEVTGRHTIYF.

The chain carries TRBV12-3 or TRBV12-4 and TRBJ2-4; a possible D gene is TRBD2 (5 bases). The V gene lost 5 bases and the J gene lost 9 bases, with 14 bases spanning the gap. This CDR3 is 13 amino acids long. CDR3 sequence: CASSRTVRGIQYF. Here the CDR3 DNA reads TGTGCCAGCAGTAGGACGGTCCGGGGCATTCAGTACTTC.